These 32 T cell receptor beta chains were all obtained from the same sample, sequenced in a study of graft-versus-host responses after intestinal transplantation. The antigens for these receptors are not known. The table came from immunoSEQ multiplex PCR; TCRdb's copy has only in-frame clones and leaves some out. The table has 90,000 to 120,000 clones, 80% to 90% seen once; the top ten hold 0.6% to 0.8%. The sample was unstimulated CD4+ T cells sorted from spleen or lymph node cells, taken before transplant. These receptors all come from a human donor who was the organ donor for an intestinal transplant.

The gene calls are TRBV7-3 and TRBJ2-2; 10 bases are shared with TRBD2. This CDR3 is 20 amino acids long. Unmatched junction bases numbered 17, after V lost 5 bases and J lost 2 bases. CDR1 is SGHTA and CDR2 is FQGTGA in the germline V gene. In DNA form, the CDR3 reads TGTGCCAGCAGCCCCCGGCCAGCGGGAGGGAGTGGGGCTAACACCGGGGAGCTGTTTTTT. This sequence encodes CASSPRPAGGSGANTGELFF. Together with reference TRBV7-3 and TRBJ2-2, the CDR3 gives the full variable domain: GAGVSQTPSNKVTEKGKYVELRCDPISGHTALYWYRQSLGQGPEFLIYFQGTGAADDSGLPNDRFFAVRPEGSVSTLKIQRTERGDSAVYLCASSPRPAGGSGANTGELFFGEGSRLTVL.

The rearrangement uses TRBV11-3 and TRBJ1-2; TRBD1 matches 8 bases. Germline CDR1 SGHNT, CDR2 YENEEA. Losses at the gene ends were 1 base for V and 8 bases for J; bases not matched to a gene: 3. The CDR3 covers 13 residues. CDR3 DNA sequence: TGTGCCAGCAGCTTAGTGGGGGACAGGGGCTACACCTTC. As protein: CASSLVGDRGYTF.

The V call is TRBV4-2, the J call TRBJ2-7; D assignment may be TRBD1 or TRBD2 (5 bases each). This CDR3 is 14 amino acids long. The V gene's germline CDR1 is LGHNA and CDR2 YNFKEQ. Trimming took 3 bases from V and 0 from J, leaving 9 bases between them. CDR3 region: CASSQTGASYEQYF. DNA for the CDR3: TGTGCCAGCAGCCAGACCGGGGCCTCCTACGAGCAGTACTTC.

The chain uses TRBV19 and TRBJ2-7; 8 bases align to TRBD2. Trimming took 9 bases from V and 6 from J; bases not matched to a gene: 4. The CDR3 contains 11 residues. Germline CDR1 reads LNHDA; CDR2 reads SQIVND (reference sequence). The CDR3 DNA reads as TGTGCCAGCCGAGCGGGAGCCGAGCAGTACTTC. Translating it yields CASRAGAEQYF.

The rearrangement uses TRBV11-3 and TRBJ2-5; 11 nucleotides match TRBD2. Germline V gene sequence: CDR1 SGHNT, CDR2 YENEEA. The ends lost 4 bases at V and 5 bases at J; junction bases unmatched: 12. The CDR3 spans 17 residues. As DNA, the CDR3 is TGTGCCAGCAGCTCTCCTAGCGGGAGGCCCCGGCAGGAGACCCAGTACTTC. Its translation: CASSSPSGRPRQETQYF.

The chain joins TRBV19 to TRBJ2-1; a possible D gene is TRBD2 (6 bases). Germline CDR1 LNHDA, CDR2 SQIVND (reference sequence). Deletions cut 6 bases from V and 6 bases from J, with 21 bases between. The length of the CDR3 is 16 residues. The CDR3, as DNA: TGTGCCAGTAGACCCCCACCGGGACTGGCCCTCAATGAGCAGTTCTTC. It codes for CASRPPPGLALNEQFF.

The V and J genes are TRBV2 and TRBJ2-2; no clear D. The V end was cut by 3 bases, the J end by 1 base, with 12 bases between. The V gene's germline CDR1 is SNHLY and CDR2 FYNNEI. This CDR3 contains 16 residues. CDR3 amino acids: CASSEQPPQNTGELFF. CDR3 DNA: TGTGCCAGCAGTGAGCAACCTCCCCAGAACACCGGGGAGCTGTTTTTT.

The chain is built from TRBV7-9 and TRBJ2-5; D is possibly TRBD2 (5 bases). V was pared by 4 bases and J by 5 bases, with 14 bases between. The CDR3 length is 14 residues. Per germline, CDR1 SEHNR and CDR2 FQNEAQ (reference sequence). The CDR3 reads CASSSRTGLETQYF. For the CDR3, the DNA is TGTGCCAGCAGCTCCCGGACTGGCCTGGAGACCCAGTACTTC.

This sequence joins TRBV7-3 and TRBJ2-3, with 7 bases matching TRBD1. With V trimmed by 2 bases and J by 4 bases, 3 bases remained unmatched. The CDR3 is 14 amino acids. The V gene's germline CDR1 is SGHTA and CDR2 FQGTGA. The CDR3 is CASSLGTAADTQYF. The DNA for the CDR3 is TGTGCCAGCAGCTTAGGGACAGCTGCAGATACGCAGTATTTT.

V is TRBV19 and J is TRBJ2-5, with 12 bases lining up with TRBD2. Germline trimming cut 3 bases from V and 5 bases from J; bases unmatched to any gene: 4. CDR3 size: 15 residues. CDR1 and CDR2 from the germline V gene are LNHDA and SQIVND (reference sequence). CDR3 in amino acids: CASSMTSGSWETQYF. In nucleotides, the CDR3 is TGTGCCAGTAGTATGACTAGCGGGAGTTGGGAGACCCAGTACTTC.

This clone was seen only once. The chain couples TRBV5-4 to TRBJ2-3; D might be TRBD1 or TRBD2, each matching 5 bases. Germline V gene sequence: CDR1 SGHNT, CDR2 YYREEE (reference sequence). The CDR3 extends over 14 amino acids. Deletions cut 2 bases from V and 6 bases from J, with 13 bases between. The CDR3 protein is CASSFRGVGDTQYF. CDR3 DNA sequence: TGTGCCAGCAGCTTTAGAGGGGTGGGCGATACGCAGTATTTT.

This clone was picked up a small number of times. V usage is TRBV11-3 and J usage is TRBJ2-7; D is possibly TRBD1 (6 bases). V lost 5 bases to trimming and J lost 5 bases, with 13 bases between them. Germline assignment: CDR1 SGHNT and CDR2 YENEEA. The CDR3 has 13 residues. The CDR3 sequence: CASSRDRKDEQYF. The CDR3 DNA reads TGTGCCAGCAGCCGCGACAGGAAAGACGAGCAGTACTTC.

This clone was observed a few times. The chain uses TRBV10-2 and TRBJ1-2; D not resolved. This CDR3 contains 14 residues. Germline V lookup: CDR1 WSHSY, CDR2 SAAADI. The V end lost 1 base, the J end lost 5 bases, and 11 bases lay between the germline ends. The CDR3, as DNA: TGCGCCAGCAGTGAGTTCGAGGCCCGTTATGGCTACACCTTC. Amino acids: CASSEFEARYGYTF.

V gene TRBV5-1 combines with J gene TRBJ2-7, with TRBD2 identical over 7 bases. This CDR3 comprises 14 residues. Looked up from germline, CDR1 is SGHRS and CDR2 is YFSETQ. J was trimmed by 3 bases and V by 0 bases; bases with no gene match: 3. As DNA, the CDR3 is TGCGCCAGCAGCTTGGAGGGAGGGCTCTACGAGCAGTACTTC. Its translation is CASSLEGGLYEQYF.

This clone was detected once. The rearrangement uses TRBV10-3 and TRBJ1-5; perhaps TRBD1 as D (6 bases). The ends were cut back, 3 bases at V and 2 bases at J, with 23 bases in the middle. The CDR3 consists of 19 residues. CDR1 and CDR2 from the germline V gene are ENHRY and SYGVKD. The DNA of the CDR3 is TGTGCCATCAGTGACCCAGGAAGGGGGTTAAGGTATGGCAATCAGCCCCAGCATTTT. Its protein is CAISDPGRGLRYGNQPQHF.

The chain is built from TRBV5-6 and TRBJ1-3, with a weak D call TRBD1 (5 bases). Germline V CDR1 and CDR2: SGHDT, YYEEEE. The CDR3 consists of 15 residues. V gave up 2 bases and J gave up 2 bases, with 11 bases separating them. The CDR3 sequence is CASSLGAGAGNTIYF. The DNA of the CDR3 is TGTGCCAGCAGCTTAGGGGCGGGGGCTGGAAACACCATATATTTT.

The chain has TRBV10-1 and TRBJ1-1; D is ambiguous. CDR1 is WNHNN and CDR2 is SYGVQD in the germline V gene (reference sequence). The germline V and J ends were trimmed by 4 bases and 0 bases, with 6 bases remaining between them. The CDR3 loop spans 13 amino acids. The CDR3 DNA reads TGCGCCAGCAGTGCGGGGATGAACACTGAAGCTTTCTTT. Translation gives CASSAGMNTEAFF.

V usage is TRBV6-1 and J usage is TRBJ1-3; D unclear. The germline V gene encodes CDR1 MNHNS and CDR2 SASEGT. The CDR3 runs 14 residues. The V end was cut by 6 bases, the J end by 0 bases, with 9 bases between. The CDR3 reads CASSPGGSGNTIYF. For the CDR3, the DNA is TGTGCCAGCAGCCCAGGAGGCTCTGGAAACACCATATATTTT.

This chain links TRBV6-5 with TRBJ1-2, with D unclear. The CDR3 is made up of 15 amino acids. Trimming removed 0 bases at V and 4 bases at J, with 12 bases between. From germline, CDR1 is MNHEY and CDR2 SVGAGI. DNA of the CDR3: TGTGCCAGCAGTTACTCGGGGTCGGGTTCCTATGGCTACACCTTC. Encoded protein: CASSYSGSGSYGYTF.

V and J are TRBV7-3 and TRBJ1-2; TRBD1 might be the D (6 bases). CDR3 size: 13 residues. Trimming removed 5 bases from V and 4 bases from J, with 11 bases in between. Germline assignment: CDR1 SGHTA and CDR2 FQGTGA. The CDR3 DNA reads as TGTGCCAGCAGCGAACAGGGAACCTATGGCTACACCTTC. The encoded protein is CASSEQGTYGYTF.

This clone was seen once. The rearrangement uses TRBV6-1 and TRBJ2-5, with 7 bases matching TRBD2. Per the germline V gene, CDR1 is MNHNS and CDR2 is SASEGT. The CDR3 has 13 amino acids. J lost 5 bases, V lost 9 bases, and 9 bases had no gene match. The CDR3 protein is CASDRGGSETQYF. The CDR3 DNA follows: TGTGCCAGTGACCGGGGAGGGTCGGAGACCCAGTACTTC.

This chain joins TRBV5-4 and TRBJ2-3; 11 nucleotides match TRBD2. The length of the CDR3 is 16 residues. V lost 4 bases and J lost 4; bases outside the gene matches: 8. Germline V gene sequence: CDR1 SGHNT, CDR2 YYREEE (reference sequence). The CDR3 here is CASSGRTSGFADTQYF. In DNA, the CDR3 is TGTGCCAGCAGCGGAAGGACTAGCGGGTTCGCAGATACGCAGTATTTT.

The chain employs TRBV7-8 and TRBJ2-1, with 11 bases matching TRBD2. Trimming removed 2 bases from V and 6 bases from J; junction bases left unmatched: 6. Germline V gene sequence: CDR1 SGHVS, CDR2 FQNEAQ. The CDR3 contains 16 residues. CDR3 sequence (DNA): TGTGCCAGCAGCTTAAAACTAGCGGGAGTGGGCAATGAGCAGTTCTTC. The encoded protein is CASSLKLAGVGNEQFF. The full variable domain, its missing parts supplied by reference TRBV7-8 and TRBJ2-1, is GAGVSQSPRYKVAKRGQDVALRCDPISGHVSLFWYQQALGQGPEFLTYFQNEAQLDKSGLPSDRFFAERPEGSVSTLKIQRTQQEDSAVYLCASSLKLAGVGNEQFFGPGTRLTVL.

The chain combines TRBV5-1 with TRBJ2-2; D unclear. The CDR3 length is 14 residues. With 2 bases removed from V and 2 bases from J, the gap between germline ends came to 7 bases. The V gene's germline CDR1 is SGHRS and CDR2 YFSETQ. The CDR3 DNA is TGCGCCAGCAGCTTCGAGGTCAACACCGGGGAGCTGTTTTTT. As protein: CASSFEVNTGELFF.

CDR3 nucleotide sequence: TGTGCCAGCAGTTCCGGGACGGCGGGGGGAGAGCAGTTCTTC. It yields the protein CASSSGTAGGEQFF. The chain has TRBV7-3 and TRBJ2-1; 8 bases line up with TRBD2. The V gene's germline CDR1 is SGHTA and CDR2 FQGTGA. The CDR3 is 14 residues long. The V gene end was trimmed by 6 bases and the J gene end by 10 bases; junction bases not matched to a gene: 11.

The V gene is TRBV5-1, the J gene TRBJ2-7; a weak D match, TRBD1 (5 bases). Germline CDR1 SGHRS, CDR2 YFSETQ. Trimming removed 0 bases from V and 2 bases from J, with 12 bases in between. The CDR3 is made up of 15 amino acids. For the CDR3, the DNA is TGCGCCAGCAGCTTGGCGACAGTACCCGCCTACGAGCAGTACTTC. Its protein product is CASSLATVPAYEQYF.

The V call is TRBV9, the J call TRBJ1-1; weak D call: TRBD1 (5 bases). The germline CDR1 and CDR2 sequences are SGDLS and YYNGEE. The CDR3 has 16 amino acids. V lost 3 bases and J lost 1, with 16 bases in between. The CDR3 region has the DNA TGTGCCAGCAGCGCCGACAGCCCGAATCGGAACACTGAAGCTTTCTTT. Translated, it gives CASSADSPNRNTEAFF.

The chain combines TRBV12-5 with TRBJ2-7; no firm D call. The length of the CDR3 is 12 residues. Between the trimmed V and J ends, which lost 4 bases and 10 bases, there was a span of 14 bases. CDR1 is LGHNT, CDR2 FRNRAP, per germline. The DNA of the CDR3 is TGTGCTAGTGGTTCAGCGATGTGGGATCAGTACTTC. It specifies CASGSAMWDQYF.

The CDR3 sequence: CASSPRNRRLESNEQFF. In DNA, the CDR3 is TGTGCCAGCTCACCGCGGAACAGGAGACTAGAAAGCAATGAGCAGTTCTTC. The chain combines TRBV18 with TRBJ2-1; TRBD2 might be the D (6 bases). Trimming stripped 3 bases from V and 6 bases from J, with 21 bases between. The CDR3 contains 17 residues. Germline loops: CDR1 KGHSH, CDR2 LQKENI.

The V and J genes are TRBV9 and TRBJ2-6, with D perhaps matching TRBD1 (5 bases). This CDR3 comprises 19 residues. Germline lookup yields CDR1 SGDLS and CDR2 YYNGEE. Trimming removed 0 bases at V and 0 bases at J, with 16 bases between. CDR3 sequence (DNA): TGTGCCAGCAGCGTAGCGGGCGGCAGGGCGAGCTCTGGGGCCAACGTCCTGACTTTC. Translating gives CASSVAGGRASSGANVLTF. Full variable domain (missing parts from reference TRBV9 and TRBJ2-6): DSGVTQTPKHLITATGQRVTLRCSPRSGDLSVYWYQQSLDQGLQFLIQYYNGEERAKGNILERFSAQQFPDLHSELNLSSLELGDSALYFCASSVAGGRASSGANVLTFGAGSRLTVL.

This rearrangement joins TRBV6-1 to TRBJ1-2; 7 nucleotides match TRBD1. J lost 4 bases, V lost 7 bases, and 3 bases had no gene match. From germline, CDR1 is MNHNS and CDR2 SASEGT. This CDR3 has 12 residues. The CDR3 nucleotides are TGTGCCAGCAAGGACAGGTTCTATGGCTACACCTTC. Translation: CASKDRFYGYTF.

The V call is TRBV5-4, the J call TRBJ2-7, with 7 bases that match TRBD1. CDR3 length: 13 amino acids. V trimming: 4 bases; J trimming: 1 base; junction bases outside the gene matches: 2. The V gene's germline CDR1 is SGHNT and CDR2 YYREEE (reference sequence). CDR3 sequence (DNA): TGTGCCAGCAGCCCGACAGGGTCCTACGAGCAGTACTTC. Its translation is CASSPTGSYEQYF.